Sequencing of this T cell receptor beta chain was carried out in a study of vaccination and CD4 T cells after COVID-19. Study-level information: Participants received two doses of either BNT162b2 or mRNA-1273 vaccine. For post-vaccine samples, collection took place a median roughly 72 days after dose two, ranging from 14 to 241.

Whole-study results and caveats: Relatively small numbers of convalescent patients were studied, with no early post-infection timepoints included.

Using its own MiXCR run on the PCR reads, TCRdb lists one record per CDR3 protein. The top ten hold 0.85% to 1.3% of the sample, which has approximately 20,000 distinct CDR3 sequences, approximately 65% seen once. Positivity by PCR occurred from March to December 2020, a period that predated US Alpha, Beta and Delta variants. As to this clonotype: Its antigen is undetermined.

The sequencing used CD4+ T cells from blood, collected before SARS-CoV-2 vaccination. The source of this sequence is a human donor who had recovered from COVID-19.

The CDR3 here is CSAKKPVVQETQYF. CDR3 DNA sequence: TGCAGTGCTAAAAAGCCAGTGGTCCAAGAGACCCAGTACTTC. The chain has TRBV20-1 and TRBJ2-5; unclear D gene. The CDR3 is made up of 14 amino acids. CDR1 is DFQATT, CDR2 SNEGSKA, per germline (reference sequence). Trimming removed 4 bases from V and 1 base from J, with 13 bases in between.